The 6 T cell receptor beta chains in this list originate from one sample, sequenced in a study of blood T cell repertoires in COVID-19 (dated by TCRdb to about 2020). Receptor libraries were prepared by the immunoSEQ multiplex PCR assay. The table was pulled from immuneACCESS by TCRdb, which kept in-frame rearrangements only. Such tables lose some clones; where checked, under half of the loss comes from unresolved V genes, and the rest has no known cause. Across this sample there are 450,000 to 500,000 clones, with 80% to 90% seen only once. The leading ten clones occupy roughly 3.2% of the sample. Sequencing used peripheral blood. The receptors here all came from a human donor in a cohort sampled during active COVID-19.

The chain has TRBV29-1 and TRBJ2-3, with 9 bases identical to TRBD1. V shed 1 base and J 0 bases; nucleotides not matched to a gene: 2. The CDR3 is 15 amino acids. Germline V gene data show CDR1 as SQVTM and CDR2 as ANQGSEA. The CDR3 nucleotides read TGCAGCGTTGAAGGGGGACAGGGTAGCACAGATACGCAGTATTTT. Residues: CSVEGGQGSTDTQYF.

This clone is a singleton in its sample. Germline and junction disagree at one end, which may indicate a read error. The chain links TRBV6-1 to TRBJ2-4, with TRBD1 identical over 8 bases. CDR3 size: 13 residues. CDR1 is MNHNS, CDR2 SASEGT, per germline. CDR3 loop: CASREDRGGIQYF. The CDR3 DNA reads as TGTGCCAGCAGAGAAGACAGGGGAGGCATTCAGTACTTC.

This clone was seen a few times. The chain employs TRBV15 and TRBJ2-3; D might be TRBD1 (5 bases). The CDR3 covers 14 residues. Germline-derived CDR1 and CDR2 are LNHNV and YYDKDF (reference sequence). Deletions cut 4 bases from V and 4 bases from J, with 12 bases between. CDR3 sequence (DNA): TGTGCCACCAGCAATAACAGGAAGGCAGATACGCAGTATTTT. As protein: CATSNNRKADTQYF.

This chain connects TRBV9 to TRBJ2-1; D is ambiguous. Trimming shortened V by 2 bases and J by 5 bases, and 8 bases separated the two germline ends. This CDR3 has 13 amino acids. CDR1 and CDR2 (germline): SGDLS, YYNGEE. The CDR3 loop reads CASSVLSDNEQFF. The CDR3 nucleotides are TGTGCCAGCAGCGTCTTAAGCGACAATGAGCAGTTCTTC. The full variable domain, with the rest looked up from reference TRBV9 and TRBJ2-1, is DSGVTQTPKHLITATGQRVTLRCSPRSGDLSVYWYQQSLDQGLQFLIQYYNGEERAKGNILERFSAQQFPDLHSELNLSSLELGDSALYFCASSVLSDNEQFFGPGTRLTVL.

This chain joins TRBV19 and TRBJ2-3; 8 positions match TRBD1. Germline trimming cut 3 bases from V and 0 bases from J; bases unmatched to any gene: 2. This CDR3 spans 15 amino acids. The germline CDR1 and CDR2 sequences are LNHDA and SQIVND (reference sequence). The CDR3 DNA is TGTGCCAGTAGTATTGGGGACAGGAGCACAGATACGCAGTATTTT. Its translation: CASSIGDRSTDTQYF.

V gene TRBV6-2 or TRBV6-3 combines with J gene TRBJ2-1; possible D gene TRBD2, 6 bases. This CDR3 is built from 16 residues. The V end lost 5 bases, the J end lost 7 bases, and 21 bases lay between the germline ends. Germline V CDR1 and CDR2: MNHEY, SVGEGT. The CDR3 DNA reads as TGTGCCAGCAGTCGTAGCGGTTCGGGGTTTTCAAATGAGCAGTTCTTC. Translating it yields CASSRSGSGFSNEQFF.